The clone carrying this T cell receptor (beta chain) was seen a handful of times. Trimming at V came to 0 bases and at J to 7 bases, leaving 9 bases not matched to a gene. The CDR3 contains 16 residues. The V gene's germline CDR1 is LNHNV and CDR2 YYDKDF (reference sequence). Time point defined: newly diagnosed GD, antithyroid drugs for less than 3 months. Making the TCR library involved RNA that had been extracted from PBMCs. The sample comes from a study of regulatory T cells in long-lasting Graves disease. The authors built TCR beta libraries using iRepertoire HTBI primers and Arm-PCR of CDR3 regions. A single record per CDR3 protein comes from TCRdb applying MiXCR to the multiplex PCR reads. The table includes a few hundred thousand distinct CDR3 sequences, 10% to 15% detected once. These same data were also listed under a study on T cells in Graves' hyperthyroidism and ophthalmopathy. From that report: First-round RT-PCR of the TCR CDR3 relied on the HTBI primer set. Most clonotypes that expanded in the thyroid above 0.001 also showed up in blood.

This sequence was found in a woman between 18 and 29 years old with Graves disease. The V call is TRBV15, the J call TRBJ1-5, with 7 positions matching TRBD1. The specimen was peripheral blood mononuclear cells (PBMCs), collected at new diagnosis, from a patient treated with antithyroid drugs. The CDR3 DNA reads TGTGCCACCAGCAGAGACCGAGACAGGGTCTGGCAGCCCCAGCATTTT. Protein sequence: CATSRDRDRVWQPQHF.